These T cell receptor beta chains were read from a single sample in a study of T-cell reconstitution after alpha-beta-depleted transplantation in children. TCRdb used MiXCR to reprocess the PCR reads, holding one entry per CDR3 protein. The sample carries some 590,000 distinct CDR3 sequences, about 10% recorded once. The material sequenced was PBMCs from the stem cell graft donor, taken from the stem cell graft. Receptors originate from a human donor who donated a stem cell graft to a child with acute myeloid leukemia. Both conserved end residues are part of each CDR3. D genes are given only for firm matches. The listing skips clone size in some rows; elsewhere it reads once, few, many or a size class.

V	size	D	J	DNA	CDR3
TRBV11-2	-	-	TRBJ2-1	TGTGCCAGCAGCTCCGAGGGGCTCCCCAACAATGAGCAGTTCTTC	CASSSEGLPNNEQFF
TRBV20-1	many	-	TRBJ2-1	TGCAGTGCTGATTCCGGGACACCGAGCAAGTTCTTC	CSADSGTPSKFF
TRBV2	-	-	TRBJ2-1	TGTGCCAGCAGTGTGAGTACCAATGAGCAGTTCTTC	CASSVSTNEQFF
TRBV24-1	many	-	TRBJ2-2	TGTGCCACCTCCGGTCGAGCGGACACCGGGGAGCTGTTTTTT	CATSGRADTGELFF
TRBV5-1	-	-	TRBJ2-6	TGCGCCAGCAGACAGTTGATCTCTGGGGCCAACGTCCTGACTTTC	CASRQLISGANVLTF
TRBV6-2/TRBV6-3	few	-	TRBJ2-2	TGTGCCAGCGCGATTATGGCGAACACCGGGGAGCTGTTTTTT	CASAIMANTGELFF
TRBV10-3	-	TRBD1	TRBJ1-1	TGTGCCATCAGTGGTGGAGGGGGCCAGGGGAACACTGAAGCTTTCTTT	CAISGGGGQGNTEAFF
TRBV7-2	many	-	TRBJ2-1	TGTGCCAGCACCCTCTCGGACTCCCCAACCTACAATGAGCAGTTCTTC	CASTLSDSPTYNEQFF
TRBV6-1	many	-	TRBJ1-5	TGTGCCAGCAGTGAAATCGGAGGGGCCTATCAGCCCCAGCATTTT	CASSEIGGAYQPQHF
TRBV23-1	few	-	TRBJ2-7	TGCGCCAGCAGTCTGTTCCGGGACCTCTACGAGCAGTACTTC	CASSLFRDLYEQYF
TRBV28	-	-	TRBJ2-2	TGTGCCAGCAGTTGGGGAGGTGGGGAGCTGTTTTTT	CASSWGGGELFF
TRBV20-1	-	-	TRBJ1-6	TGCAGTGCTAGAAAAGTAAAGGGAACAACCGGATCACCCCTCCACTTT	CSARKVKGTTGSPLHF
TRBV9	-	-	TRBJ2-1	TGTGCCAGCAGCGTAGGTGTGGGAGCTCCCAATGAGCAGTTCTTC	CASSVGVGAPNEQFF
TRBV6-2/TRBV6-3	-	-	TRBJ1-5	TGTGCCAGCAGCGAGGGGCATCAGCCCCAGCATTTT	CASSEGHQPQHF
TRBV5-6	-	TRBD2	TRBJ2-1	TGTGCCAGCAGCCATCCCGATTTAACCGGGACTAGCGGGAGTAGGTACAATGAGCAGTTCTTC	CASSHPDLTGTSGSRYNEQFF
TRBV5-1	many	-	TRBJ2-7	TGCGCCAGCAGCTTGACGGTCGGGACTGTAGGTGAGCAGTACTTC	CASSLTVGTVGEQYF
TRBV7-6	-	TRBD1	TRBJ2-2	TGTGCCAGCAGCTCCCCCAGGGGGCGGAACACCGGGGAGCTGTTTTTT	CASSSPRGRNTGELFF
TRBV4-2	-	TRBD2	TRBJ2-7	TGTGCCAGCAGCAACTTTGGGACTAGCGGGAGGAGGAGCTCCTACGAGCAGTACTTC	CASSNFGTSGRRSSYEQYF
TRBV12-3/TRBV12-4	many	-	TRBJ2-7	TGTGCCAGTGGGGCTTCCTACGAGCAGTACTTC	CASGASYEQYF
TRBV20-1	-	TRBD2	TRBJ2-7	TGCAGTGCTAGACTAGCGGGAGGGTTGCCCTACGAGCAGTACTTC	CSARLAGGLPYEQYF